A single sample is the source of the 20 T cell receptor beta chains below, sequenced in a study of T cell responses to AZD1222 COVID-19 vaccine. TCRdb's copy holds only in-frame clones and misses some; the assay was immunoSEQ multiplex PCR. The profile shows about 140,000 clones, approximately 84% of them singletons. This material consisted of peripheral blood, taken on day 0 of AZD1222 vaccination. These receptors all stem from an adult in good health.

This chain connects TRBV5-1 to TRBJ2-2; the D gene is possibly TRBD1 (6 bases). This CDR3 has 15 residues. The V end lost 4 bases, the J end lost 2 bases, and 12 bases lay between the germline ends. Germline V gene lookup returns CDR1 SGHRS and CDR2 YFSETQ. The CDR3 coding sequence is TGCGCCAGCAGCGTAATACAGGGCAACACCGGGGAGCTGTTTTTT. Translating it yields CASSVIQGNTGELFF. Based on the CDR3 plus reference TRBV5-1 and TRBJ2-2, the full variable domain is KAGVTQTPRYLIKTRGQQVTLSCSPISGHRSVSWYQQTPGQGLQFLFEYFSETQRNKGNFPGRFSGRQFSNSRSEMNVSTLELGDSALYLCASSVIQGNTGELFFGEGSRLTVL.

V and J are TRBV24-1 and TRBJ1-2, with D possibly being TRBD1 (5 bases). The CDR3 is 17 amino acids. Trimming left V 5 bases short and J 0 bases short, with 18 bases between. Germline V gives CDR1 KGHDR, CDR2 SFDVKD. The DNA of the CDR3 is TGTGCCACCAGTGGTGTCACCGGGACCGATACTAACTATGGCTACACCTTC. Residues: CATSGVTGTDTNYGYTF.

This rearrangement joins TRBV6-5 to TRBJ2-5; 9 nucleotides align to TRBD1. Germline V gene lookup returns CDR1 MNHEY and CDR2 SVGAGI. The CDR3 is 15 amino acids. The V and J ends lost 4 bases and 6 bases, in that order; junction bases with no gene match: 9. The CDR3 protein is CASSLNRGRGQTQYF. The CDR3 DNA reads as TGTGCCAGCAGTTTAAACAGGGGGCGAGGGCAGACCCAGTACTTC.

The rearrangement uses TRBV30 and TRBJ1-4; maybe TRBD1 (6 bases). Germline CDR1 and CDR2: GTSNPN and SVGIG (reference sequence). V was clipped by 4 bases and J by 5 bases, with 11 bases between them. This CDR3 comprises 13 residues. CDR3 in DNA: TGTGCCTGGACGAGGGGGTTAAATGAAAAACTGTTTTTT. Protein product: CAWTRGLNEKLFF.

The rearrangement joins TRBV7-2 to TRBJ1-4; 9 nucleotides agree with TRBD1. Germline values: CDR1 SGHTA, CDR2 FQGNSA. The V gene end was trimmed by 5 bases and the J gene end by 8 bases; junction bases not matched to a gene: 9. CDR3 length: 15 residues. CDR3 loop: CASSGRTGASEKLFF. As DNA, the CDR3 is TGTGCCAGCAGCGGCAGGACAGGGGCTTCGGAAAAACTGTTTTTT. Filled out from reference TRBV7-2 and TRBJ1-4, the complete variable domain reads GAGVSQSPSNKVTEKGKDVELRCDPISGHTALYWYRQSLGQGLEFLIYFQGNSAPDKSGLPSDRFSAERTGGSVSTLTIQRTQQEDSAVYLCASSGRTGASEKLFFGSGTQLSVL.

Concerning this clone: Germline is not matched at one junction end, which may reflect a read error. The J gene is TRBJ1-2, the V gene TRBV3-1 (or the pseudogene TRBV3-2); D not resolved. The CDR3 loop spans 12 amino acids. Germline lookup yields CDR1 LGHDT and CDR2 YNNKEL (reference sequence). Here the CDR3 reads CASSQGTVEQSF. CDR3 DNA: TGTGCCAGCAGCCAAGGGACGGTGGAACAGAGCTTC.

This chain joins TRBV7-9 and TRBJ2-7; D is unresolved. Germline-derived CDR1 and CDR2 are SEHNR and FQNEAQ (reference sequence). The V gene lost 2 bases and the J gene lost 0 bases, with 8 bases spanning the gap. This CDR3 has 14 amino acids. DNA of the CDR3: TGTGCCAGCAGCTTACTAGGAGTCTCCTACGAGCAGTACTTC. Its translation is CASSLLGVSYEQYF. The full variable domain, rest sourced from reference TRBV7-9 and TRBJ2-7, is DTGVSQNPRHKITKRGQNVTFRCDPISEHNRLYWYRQTLGQGPEFLTYFQNEAQLEKSRLLSDRFSAERPKGSFSTLEIQRTEQGDSAMYLCASSLLGVSYEQYFGPGTRLTVT.

The CDR3 spells CASSYGFGSAEAFF. Written as DNA, the CDR3 is TGTGCCAGCAGTTACGGTTTTGGGTCCGCTGAAGCTTTCTTT. J is TRBJ1-1 and V is TRBV6-5; D unresolved. There are 14 residues in the CDR3. V gave up 2 bases and J gave up 6 bases, with 13 bases separating them. Looked up from germline, CDR1 is MNHEY and CDR2 is SVGAGI.

This clone was detected only a few times. This rearrangement joins TRBV6-5 to TRBJ2-2; 8 nucleotides line up with TRBD1. The CDR3 is made up of 15 amino acids. V shed 4 bases and J 5 bases; nucleotides not matched to a gene: 6. CDR1 MNHEY and CDR2 SVGAGI come from the germline V gene. In DNA form, the CDR3 reads TGTGCCAGCAGTTTCGGACAGGGAAAAACCGGGGAGCTGTTTTTT. It translates to CASSFGQGKTGELFF.

V and J are TRBV6-2 or TRBV6-3 and TRBJ2-7, with 7 bases aligning to TRBD1. The length of the CDR3 is 17 residues. The J segment lost 3 bases and the V segment lost 6 bases, leaving 17 bases of the junction unmatched. Germline V gene sequence: CDR1 MNHEY, CDR2 SVGEGT. Here the CDR3 reads CASSHPSTRDRVYEQYF. CDR3 nucleotide sequence: TGTGCCAGCAGCCACCCTAGCACTCGGGACAGAGTCTACGAGCAGTACTTC.

The chain uses TRBV4-1 and TRBJ1-5, with 7 bases matching TRBD1. The germline CDR1 and CDR2 sequences are MGHRA and YSYEKL. V gave up 1 base and J gave up 9 bases; unmatched junction bases: 12. The CDR3 contains 16 residues. Written as DNA, the CDR3 is TGCGCCAGCAGCCAAGCCTTGACAGGGCCAAATAGGCCCCAGCATTTT. This gives the protein CASSQALTGPNRPQHF.

The chain combines TRBV5-1 with TRBJ2-7; D perhaps matches TRBD1 (7 bases). The CDR3 runs to 15 residues. Germline assignment: CDR1 SGHRS and CDR2 YFSETQ. Trimming cost V 4 bases and J 2 bases, with 16 bases left between them. The CDR3 DNA reads TGCGCCAGCAGCCGGGGGACAGAGGGCCCCTACGAGCAGTACTTC. Translation: CASSRGTEGPYEQYF.

In DNA, the CDR3 is TGCAGCGTTGAACGCGGACAGGGGGCCTACTACTTCACCTTC. Translation: CSVERGQGAYYFTF. The rearrangement links TRBV29-1 to TRBJ1-2; TRBD1 matches 11 bases. CDR1 and CDR2 (germline): SQVTM, ANQGSEA. V lost 2 bases, J lost 13 bases, and 12 bases stayed unmatched. The CDR3 contains 14 residues.

This chain joins TRBV7-8 and TRBJ1-5; TRBD1 matches at 9 bases. Germline CDR1 reads SGHVS; CDR2 reads FQNEAQ. This CDR3 has 15 residues. The V and J ends lost 5 bases and 6 bases, in that order; junction bases with no gene match: 8. CDR3 amino acids: CASSEIQGAGQPQHF. The CDR3 nucleotides are TGTGCCAGCAGCGAGATACAGGGGGCTGGTCAGCCCCAGCATTTT.

The V call is TRBV6-5, the J call TRBJ1-6, with D maybe TRBD1 (6 bases). With 5 bases removed from V and 8 bases from J, the gap between germline ends came to 13 bases. This CDR3 has 14 amino acids. The germline CDR1 and CDR2 sequences are MNHEY and SVGAGI. The chain's CDR3 is CASSLRDTDSPLHF. As DNA, the CDR3 is TGTGCCAGCAGTCTCCGGGACACTGATTCACCCCTCCACTTT.

The gene calls are TRBV7-9 and TRBJ1-6, with D unclear. CDR1 and CDR2 (germline): SEHNR, FQNEAQ (reference sequence). V was cut by 5 bases and J by 0 bases, with 17 bases left in between. This CDR3 contains 18 residues. The DNA for the CDR3 is TGTGCCAGCAGCAAGCTCCCCCAACTGAGCTCCTATAATTCACCCCTCCACTTT. This sequence encodes CASSKLPQLSSYNSPLHF.

This clone was counted between two and nine times. CDR3 sequence: CASSELTSAVAGFF. The CDR3 DNA sequence: TGTGCCAGCAGTGAATTGACTAGCGCCGTCGCTGGGTTCTTC. The V gene is TRBV2, the J gene TRBJ2-1, with 8 bases identical to TRBD2. The CDR3 spans 14 residues. V dropped 2 bases and J dropped 15; count of bases not matched to a gene: 12. CDR1 and CDR2 (germline): SNHLY, FYNNEI.

V and J are TRBV10-1 and TRBJ1-1; D gene ambiguous. The CDR3 has 13 amino acids. CDR1 and CDR2 (germline): WNHNN, SYGVQD (reference sequence). Trimming left V 0 bases short and J 4 bases short, with 6 bases between. The CDR3 here is CASSESPGTEAFF. The CDR3 bases are TGCGCCAGCAGTGAGTCCCCGGGCACTGAAGCTTTCTTT.

This clone has a single count. V usage is TRBV6-5 and J usage is TRBJ1-3; no clear D. The germline V gene encodes CDR1 MNHEY and CDR2 SVGAGI. This CDR3 spans 13 amino acids. Trimming removed 4 bases from V and 6 bases from J, with 10 bases in between. For the CDR3, the DNA is TGTGCCAGCAGTTTGACGCAAGAAAACACCATATATTTT. Protein sequence: CASSLTQENTIYF.

This sequence joins TRBV30 and TRBJ1-1; the D gene is possibly TRBD1 (6 bases). This CDR3 spans 17 amino acids. Trimming took 5 bases from V and 1 from J, leaving 23 bases between them. CDR1 and CDR2 from the germline V gene are GTSNPN and SVGIG (reference sequence). The DNA for the CDR3 is TGTGCCTGGGTTCCCTTCCCGACAGGCCTACCGAACACTGAAGCTTTCTTT. This encodes CAWVPFPTGLPNTEAFF.